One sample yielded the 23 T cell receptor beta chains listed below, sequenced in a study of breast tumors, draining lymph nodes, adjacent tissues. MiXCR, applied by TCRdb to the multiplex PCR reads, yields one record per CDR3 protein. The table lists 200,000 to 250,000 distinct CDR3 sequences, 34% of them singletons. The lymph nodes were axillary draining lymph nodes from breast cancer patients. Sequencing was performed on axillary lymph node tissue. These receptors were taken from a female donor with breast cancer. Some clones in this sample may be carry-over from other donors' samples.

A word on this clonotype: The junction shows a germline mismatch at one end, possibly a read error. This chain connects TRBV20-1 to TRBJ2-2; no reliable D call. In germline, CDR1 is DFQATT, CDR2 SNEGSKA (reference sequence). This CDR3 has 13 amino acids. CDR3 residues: CSAEPGNSGELFF. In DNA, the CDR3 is TGCAGTGCCGAGCCAGGTAACAGCGGGGAGCTGTTTTTT.

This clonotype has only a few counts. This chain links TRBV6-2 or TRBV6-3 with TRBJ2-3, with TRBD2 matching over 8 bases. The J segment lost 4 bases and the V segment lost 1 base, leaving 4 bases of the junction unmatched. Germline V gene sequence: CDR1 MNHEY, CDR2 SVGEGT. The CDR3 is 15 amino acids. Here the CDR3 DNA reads TGTGCCAGCAGTTACTTTAGCGGGGCATCAGATACGCAGTATTTT. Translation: CASSYFSGASDTQYF.

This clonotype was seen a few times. CDR3 sequence (DNA): TGTGCCAGCAGCCATAACCGACAGGGGTGGGAAAAACTGTTTTTT. Protein sequence: CASSHNRQGWEKLFF. This chain links TRBV16 with TRBJ1-4, with 8 positions matching TRBD1. With V trimmed by 3 bases and J by 8 bases, 8 bases remained unmatched. This CDR3 contains 15 residues. Germline V CDR1 and CDR2: KGHSY, FQNENV.

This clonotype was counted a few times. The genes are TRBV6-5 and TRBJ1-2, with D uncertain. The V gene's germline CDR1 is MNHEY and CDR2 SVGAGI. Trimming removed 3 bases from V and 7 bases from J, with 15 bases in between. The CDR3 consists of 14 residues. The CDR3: CASSYGAGGRGYTF. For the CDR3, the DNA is TGTGCCAGCAGTTATGGTGCAGGCGGACGTGGCTACACCTTC.

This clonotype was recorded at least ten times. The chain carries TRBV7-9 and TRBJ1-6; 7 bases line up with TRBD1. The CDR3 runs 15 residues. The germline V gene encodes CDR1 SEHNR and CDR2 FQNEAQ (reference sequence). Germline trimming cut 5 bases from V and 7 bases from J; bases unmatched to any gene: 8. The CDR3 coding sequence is TGTGCCAGCAGCAACCGGGACAGCGAAAATTCACCCCTCCACTTT. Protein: CASSNRDSENSPLHF.

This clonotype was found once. The CDR3: CASSFNLNTEAFF. For the CDR3, the DNA is TGTGCCAGCAGCTTCAACCTGAACACTGAAGCTTTCTTT. The chain joins TRBV5-4 to TRBJ1-1; no reliable D call. V lost 2 bases to trimming and J lost 0 bases, with 5 bases between them. The V gene's germline CDR1 is SGHNT and CDR2 YYREEE (reference sequence). CDR3 length equals 13 residues.

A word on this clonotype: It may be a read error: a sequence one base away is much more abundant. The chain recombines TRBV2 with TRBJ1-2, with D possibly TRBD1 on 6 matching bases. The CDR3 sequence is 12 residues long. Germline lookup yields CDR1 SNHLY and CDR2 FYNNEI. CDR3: CASSFGGLGYAF. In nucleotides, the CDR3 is TGTGCCAGCAGTTTCGGGGGGCTCGGCTACGCCTTC. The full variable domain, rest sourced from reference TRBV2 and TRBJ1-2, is EPEVTQTPSHQVTQMGQEVILRCVPISNHLYFYWYRQILGQKVEFLVSFYNNEISEKSEIFDDQFSVERPDGSNFTLKIRSTKLEDSAMYFCASSFGGLGYAFGSGTRLTVV.

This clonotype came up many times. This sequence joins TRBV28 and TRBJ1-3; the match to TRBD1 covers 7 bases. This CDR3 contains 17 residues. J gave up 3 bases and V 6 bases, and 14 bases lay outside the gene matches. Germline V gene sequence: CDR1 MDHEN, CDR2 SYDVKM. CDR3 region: CASSKTGLMARGNTIYF. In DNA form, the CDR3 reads TGTGCCAGCAGCAAGACAGGGTTAATGGCTCGTGGAAACACCATATATTTT.

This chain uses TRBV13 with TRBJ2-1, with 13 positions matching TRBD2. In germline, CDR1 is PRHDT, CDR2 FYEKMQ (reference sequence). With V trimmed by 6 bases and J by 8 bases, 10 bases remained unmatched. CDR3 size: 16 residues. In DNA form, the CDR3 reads TGTGCCAGCAGTCTCCGGGGACTAGCGGGACCCCATGAGCAGTTCTTC. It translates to CASSLRGLAGPHEQFF.

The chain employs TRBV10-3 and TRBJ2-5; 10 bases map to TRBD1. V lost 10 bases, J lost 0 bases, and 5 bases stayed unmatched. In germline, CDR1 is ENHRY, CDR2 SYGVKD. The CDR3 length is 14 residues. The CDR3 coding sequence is TGTGCCACTGGACAGGGGGACTACCAAGAGACCCAGTACTTC. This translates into CATGQGDYQETQYF.

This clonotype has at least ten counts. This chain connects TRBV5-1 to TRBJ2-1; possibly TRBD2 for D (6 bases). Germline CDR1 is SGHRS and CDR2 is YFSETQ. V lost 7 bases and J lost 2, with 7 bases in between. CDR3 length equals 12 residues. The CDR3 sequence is CASGGPYNEQFF. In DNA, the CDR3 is TGCGCCAGCGGAGGGCCCTACAATGAGCAGTTCTTC. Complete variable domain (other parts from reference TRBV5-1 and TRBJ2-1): KAGVTQTPRYLIKTRGQQVTLSCSPISGHRSVSWYQQTPGQGLQFLFEYFSETQRNKGNFPGRFSGRQFSNSRSEMNVSTLELGDSALYLCASGGPYNEQFFGPGTRLTVL.

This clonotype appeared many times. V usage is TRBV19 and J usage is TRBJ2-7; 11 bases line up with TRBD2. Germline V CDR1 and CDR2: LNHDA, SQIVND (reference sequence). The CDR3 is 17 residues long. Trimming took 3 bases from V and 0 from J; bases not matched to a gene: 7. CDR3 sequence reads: CASSIGGLAESSYEQYF. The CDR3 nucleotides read TGTGCCAGTAGTATTGGGGGACTAGCGGAAAGCTCCTACGAGCAGTACTTC.

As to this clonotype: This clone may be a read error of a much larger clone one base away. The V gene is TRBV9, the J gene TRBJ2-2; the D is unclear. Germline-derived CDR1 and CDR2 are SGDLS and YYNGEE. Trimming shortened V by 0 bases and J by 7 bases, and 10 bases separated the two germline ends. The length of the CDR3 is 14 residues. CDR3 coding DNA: TGTGCCAGCAGCGTAGCGCTGGCGGACGGGGAGCTGTTTTTT. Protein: CASSVALADGELFF.

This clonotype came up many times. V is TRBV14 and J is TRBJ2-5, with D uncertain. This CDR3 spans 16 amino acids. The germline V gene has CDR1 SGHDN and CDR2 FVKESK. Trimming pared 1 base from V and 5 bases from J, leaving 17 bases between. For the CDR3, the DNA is TGTGCCAGCAGCCAAGGGATCGGCTCCCTATGGGAGACCCAGTACTTC. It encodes CASSQGIGSLWETQYF.

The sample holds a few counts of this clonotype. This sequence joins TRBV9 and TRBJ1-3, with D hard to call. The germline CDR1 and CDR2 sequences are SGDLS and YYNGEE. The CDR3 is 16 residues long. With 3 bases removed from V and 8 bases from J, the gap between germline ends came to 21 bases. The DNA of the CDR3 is TGTGCCAGCAGCGCAGGAACCAGTAACTATGGCTACACCATATATTTT. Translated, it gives CASSAGTSNYGYTIYF.

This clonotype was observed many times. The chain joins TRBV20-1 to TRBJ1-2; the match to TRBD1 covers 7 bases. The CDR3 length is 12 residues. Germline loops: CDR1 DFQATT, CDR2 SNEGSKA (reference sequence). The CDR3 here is CSLQGTAYGYTF. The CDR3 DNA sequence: TGCAGCTTACAAGGGACAGCCTATGGCTACACCTTC.

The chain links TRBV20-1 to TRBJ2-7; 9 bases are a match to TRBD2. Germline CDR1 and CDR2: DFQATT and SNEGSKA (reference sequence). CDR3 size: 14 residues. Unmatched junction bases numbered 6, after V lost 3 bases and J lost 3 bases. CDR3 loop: CSASSASGNYEQYF. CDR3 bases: TGCAGTGCTAGTTCGGCTAGCGGGAACTACGAGCAGTACTTC.

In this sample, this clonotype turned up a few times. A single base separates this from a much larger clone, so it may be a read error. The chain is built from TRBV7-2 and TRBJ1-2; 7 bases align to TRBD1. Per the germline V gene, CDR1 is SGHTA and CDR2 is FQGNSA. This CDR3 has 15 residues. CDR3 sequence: CASSSGGVGNYGYPF. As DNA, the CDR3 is TGTGCCAGCAGCTCAGGGGGGGTTGGGAACTATGGCTACCCCTTC.

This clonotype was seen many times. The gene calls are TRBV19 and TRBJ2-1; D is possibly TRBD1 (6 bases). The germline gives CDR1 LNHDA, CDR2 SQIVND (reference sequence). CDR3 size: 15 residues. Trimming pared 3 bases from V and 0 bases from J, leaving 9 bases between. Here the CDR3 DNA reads TGTGCCAGTAGTATTCGGACAGACTCCTACAATGAGCAGTTCTTC. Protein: CASSIRTDSYNEQFF.

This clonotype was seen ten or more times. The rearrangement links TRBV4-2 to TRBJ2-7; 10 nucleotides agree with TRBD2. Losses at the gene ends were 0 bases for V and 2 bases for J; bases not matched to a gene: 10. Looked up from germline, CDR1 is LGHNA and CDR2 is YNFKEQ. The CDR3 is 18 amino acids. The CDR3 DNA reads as TGTGCCAGCAGCCAAGATCTAAGTACTAGCGGGATGACCTACGAGCAGTACTTC. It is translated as CASSQDLSTSGMTYEQYF.

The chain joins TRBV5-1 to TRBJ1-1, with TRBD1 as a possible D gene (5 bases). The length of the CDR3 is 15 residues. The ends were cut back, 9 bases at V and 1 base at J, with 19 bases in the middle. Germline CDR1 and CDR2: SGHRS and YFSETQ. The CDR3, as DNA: TGCGCCACCTCTTCCACTTGGGGGGGGAACACTGAAGCTTTCTTT. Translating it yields CATSSTWGGNTEAFF. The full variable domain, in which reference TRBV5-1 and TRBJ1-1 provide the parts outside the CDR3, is KAGVTQTPRYLIKTRGQQVTLSCSPISGHRSVSWYQQTPGQGLQFLFEYFSETQRNKGNFPGRFSGRQFSNSRSEMNVSTLELGDSALYLCATSSTWGGNTEAFFGQGTRLTVV.

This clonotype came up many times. The CDR3 DNA sequence: TGTGCCAGCTCACCAATGTGGCTAGCGGGGGTGACCCAGTACTTC. This sequence encodes CASSPMWLAGVTQYF. The genes are TRBV18 and TRBJ2-5; TRBD2 aligns across 10 bases. CDR3 length: 15 residues. Unmatched junction bases numbered 7, after V lost 2 bases and J lost 7 bases. Germline V CDR1 and CDR2: KGHSH, LQKENI.

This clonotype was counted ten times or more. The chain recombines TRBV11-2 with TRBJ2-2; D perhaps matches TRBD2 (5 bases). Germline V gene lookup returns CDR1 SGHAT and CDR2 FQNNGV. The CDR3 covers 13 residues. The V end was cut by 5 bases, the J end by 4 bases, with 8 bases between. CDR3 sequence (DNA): TGTGCCAGCAGCCCTGGACTCACCGGGGAGCTGTTTTTT. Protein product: CASSPGLTGELFF.